These T cell receptor beta chains were read from a single sample in a study of CD8 T cells in ankylosing spondylitis. Each CDR3 protein gets one entry after TCRdb re-called the 5' RACE reads with MiXCR. The sample includes 230,000 or so distinct CDR3 sequences, roughly a quarter seen only once; the top ten take less than 0.75%. The sequenced sample was blood, either unsorted or a sorted T cell fraction (not recorded which). The receptors originated from a male donor with ankylosing spondylitis or in good health (not recorded which). CDR3s include the opening cysteine and the closing phenylalanine or tryptophan. A D gene is named only where the DNA matches it firmly. Some rows mark clone size as missing; the rest say once, few, many or name a class of expanded clone.

V gene: TRBV29-1
J gene: TRBJ2-1
clone size: -
D gene: TRBD2
CDR3 protein: CSISSGTSGLNEQFF
CDR3 DNA: TGCAGCATCAGCTCCGGGACTAGCGGGCTAAATGAGCAGTTCTTC

V gene: TRBV20-1
J gene: TRBJ2-7
clone size: many
D gene: -
CDR3 protein: CSARDMGGEQYF
CDR3 DNA: TGCAGTGCTAGAGATATGGGGGGCGAGCAGTACTTC

V gene: TRBV20-1
J gene: TRBJ2-5
clone size: -
D gene: -
CDR3 protein: CSARDSRLQSGQETQYF
CDR3 DNA: TGCAGTGCTAGAGATTCGAGGTTGCAATCGGGCCAAGAGACCCAGTACTTC

V gene: TRBV9
J gene: TRBJ2-1
clone size: once
D gene: TRBD2
CDR3 protein: CASSVGLAGTYNEQFF
CDR3 DNA: TGTGCCAGCAGCGTAGGACTAGCGGGGACCTACAATGAGCAGTTCTTC

V gene: TRBV19
J gene: TRBJ2-1
clone size: -
D gene: TRBD1
CDR3 protein: CASSIRSQGVNEQFF
CDR3 DNA: TGTGCCAGTAGTATAAGGTCCCAGGGGGTCAATGAGCAGTTCTTC

V gene: TRBV2
J gene: TRBJ2-7
clone size: -
D gene: TRBD2
CDR3 protein: CASSLEDSGTSLSYEQYF
CDR3 DNA: TGTGCCAGCAGTTTAGAGGACAGCGGGACTAGCCTTTCCTACGAGCAGTACTTC

V gene: TRBV5-1
J gene: TRBJ2-5
clone size: many
D gene: -
CDR3 protein: CASSLEGLRETQYF
CDR3 DNA: TGCGCCAGCAGCTTGGAAGGGCTTCGGGAGACCCAGTACTTC

V gene: TRBV5-1
J gene: TRBJ2-1
clone size: once
D gene: TRBD2
CDR3 protein: CASSLDLAGSWNEQFF
CDR3 DNA: TGCGCCAGCAGCTTGGACCTAGCGGGGTCTTGGAATGAGCAGTTCTTC

V gene: TRBV6-6
J gene: TRBJ2-5
clone size: -
D gene: TRBD1
CDR3 protein: CASSRRQGKTQYF
CDR3 DNA: TGTGCCAGCAGCCGTAGACAGGGGAAGACCCAGTACTTC

V gene: TRBV7-2
J gene: TRBJ2-1
clone size: many
D gene: TRBD1
CDR3 protein: CASSLGGTVEQFF
CDR3 DNA: TGTGCCAGCAGCTTAGGGGGGACAGTTGAGCAGTTCTTC

V gene: TRBV29-1
J gene: TRBJ2-3
clone size: -
D gene: -
CDR3 protein: CSVERTALLTDTQYF
CDR3 DNA: TGCAGCGTTGAACGGACAGCCTTGCTCACAGATACGCAGTATTTT

V gene: TRBV20-1
J gene: TRBJ2-5
clone size: -
D gene: -
CDR3 protein: CSARDWLRQQETQYF
CDR3 DNA: TGCAGTGCTAGAGATTGGCTGAGACAGCAAGAGACCCAGTACTTC

V gene: TRBV5-1
J gene: TRBJ2-1
clone size: many
D gene: -
CDR3 protein: CASSLRGADNEQFF
CDR3 DNA: TGCGCCAGCAGCCTTAGGGGGGCGGACAATGAGCAGTTCTTC

V gene: TRBV20-1
J gene: TRBJ2-5
clone size: few
D gene: -
CDR3 protein: CSAILRETQYF
CDR3 DNA: TGCAGTGCAATACTGCGGGAGACCCAGTACTTC

V gene: TRBV6-1
J gene: TRBJ2-7
clone size: -
D gene: -
CDR3 protein: CASANRGLSYEQYF
CDR3 DNA: TGTGCCAGCGCCAACAGGGGACTCTCCTACGAGCAGTACTTC

V gene: TRBV20-1
J gene: TRBJ2-1
clone size: few
D gene: -
CDR3 protein: CSAPRDTYNEQFF
CDR3 DNA: TGCAGTGCCCCCCGGGACACCTACAATGAGCAGTTCTTC

V gene: TRBV11-2
J gene: TRBJ2-1
clone size: many
D gene: -
CDR3 protein: CASSLSTVPEQFF
CDR3 DNA: TGTGCCAGCAGCTTAAGTACTGTACCCGAGCAGTTCTTC

V gene: TRBV12-3/TRBV12-4
J gene: TRBJ2-7
clone size: -
D gene: -
CDR3 protein: CASSSLLSGLTHEQYF
CDR3 DNA: TGTGCCAGCAGTTCCCTCCTTTCGGGACTGACCCACGAGCAGTACTTC

V gene: TRBV4-2
J gene: TRBJ2-6
clone size: -
D gene: TRBD1
CDR3 protein: CASSQDQGAAGANVLTF
CDR3 DNA: TGTGCCAGCAGCCAAGACCAGGGGGCGGCTGGGGCCAACGTCCTGACTTTC

V gene: TRBV29-1
J gene: TRBJ2-7
clone size: -
D gene: -
CDR3 protein: CSVQEPDRISYEQYF
CDR3 DNA: TGCAGCGTCCAAGAGCCGGACCGCATTTCCTACGAGCAGTACTTC

V gene: TRBV29-1
J gene: TRBJ2-2
clone size: few
D gene: TRBD1
CDR3 protein: CSVGGQGISAGELFF
CDR3 DNA: TGCAGCGTTGGGGGACAGGGTATCAGCGCCGGGGAGCTGTTTTTT

V gene: TRBV20-1
J gene: TRBJ1-5
clone size: -
D gene: -
CDR3 protein: CSASNGIQPQHF
CDR3 DNA: TGCAGTGCTAGTAACGGGATTCAGCCCCAGCATTTT

V gene: TRBV20-1
J gene: TRBJ2-7
clone size: many
D gene: TRBD2
CDR3 protein: CSARVASGGYEQYF
CDR3 DNA: TGCAGTGCTAGAGTTGCTAGCGGGGGGTACGAGCAGTACTTC

V gene: TRBV18
J gene: TRBJ2-7
clone size: many
D gene: TRBD1
CDR3 protein: CASSPGTGVHEQYF
CDR3 DNA: TGTGCCAGCTCACCCGGGACAGGGGTGCACGAGCAGTACTTC

V gene: TRBV28
J gene: TRBJ2-7
clone size: -
D gene: -
CDR3 protein: CASSSSGPQSSYEQYF
CDR3 DNA: TGTGCCAGCAGTTCTTCAGGGCCACAGAGCTCCTACGAGCAGTACTTC

V gene: TRBV20-1
J gene: TRBJ1-1
clone size: -
D gene: -
CDR3 protein: CSAFDTEAFF
CDR3 DNA: TGCAGTGCTTTTGACACTGAAGCTTTCTTT

V gene: TRBV18
J gene: TRBJ2-7
clone size: -
D gene: -
CDR3 protein: CASSPYGGRASYEQYF
CDR3 DNA: TGTGCCAGCTCACCCTACGGTGGACGGGCTTCCTACGAGCAGTACTTC

V gene: TRBV10-3
J gene: TRBJ2-1
clone size: few
D gene: -
CDR3 protein: CAISESTLGTSYNEQFF
CDR3 DNA: TGTGCCATCAGTGAGTCGACTCTTGGCACCTCCTACAATGAGCAGTTCTTC

V gene: TRBV20-1
J gene: TRBJ2-2
clone size: -
D gene: TRBD1
CDR3 protein: CSARGQDYANTGELFF
CDR3 DNA: TGCAGTGCTAGGGGACAGGACTACGCGAACACCGGGGAGCTGTTTTTT

V gene: TRBV11-1
J gene: TRBJ2-4
clone size: many
D gene: -
CDR3 protein: CASSLGNPRVLAKNIQYF
CDR3 DNA: TGTGCCAGCAGCTTAGGGAACCCAAGAGTCCTAGCCAAAAACATTCAGTACTTC

V gene: TRBV20-1
J gene: TRBJ1-1
clone size: few
D gene: -
CDR3 protein: CSANRPTEAFF
CDR3 DNA: TGCAGTGCTAATAGACCCACTGAAGCTTTCTTT

V gene: TRBV12-3/TRBV12-4
J gene: TRBJ2-7
clone size: -
D gene: TRBD1
CDR3 protein: CASSLEGQAVDEQYF
CDR3 DNA: TGTGCCAGCAGTTTGGAGGGACAGGCAGTCGACGAGCAGTACTTC

V gene: TRBV20-1
J gene: TRBJ2-3
clone size: -
D gene: -
CDR3 protein: CSAGQPGDTQYF
CDR3 DNA: TGCAGTGCTGGACAGCCCGGAGATACGCAGTATTTT

V gene: TRBV6-1
J gene: TRBJ2-5
clone size: -
D gene: -
CDR3 protein: CASSYDRYQETQYF
CDR3 DNA: TGTGCCAGCAGCTACGACAGATACCAAGAGACCCAGTACTTC

V gene: TRBV7-2
J gene: TRBJ2-7
clone size: -
D gene: -
CDR3 protein: CASSLGGTAYEQYF
CDR3 DNA: TGTGCCAGCAGCTTAGGGGGCACCGCCTACGAGCAGTACTTC

V gene: TRBV11-2
J gene: TRBJ2-2
clone size: -
D gene: TRBD2
CDR3 protein: CASSLDRSSGGVSAGELFF
CDR3 DNA: TGTGCCAGCAGCTTAGATCGAAGTAGCGGGGGCGTCTCTGCCGGGGAGCTGTTTTTT

V gene: TRBV29-1
J gene: TRBJ1-2
clone size: -
D gene: -
CDR3 protein: CSVEDRGYTF
CDR3 DNA: TGCAGCGTTGAAGATCGTGGCTACACCTTC

V gene: TRBV27
J gene: TRBJ2-7
clone size: many
D gene: -
CDR3 protein: CASSLHAGRRIPYEQYF
CDR3 DNA: TGTGCCAGCAGTTTACATGCGGGACGGAGAATTCCCTACGAGCAGTACTTC

V gene: TRBV20-1
J gene: TRBJ2-1
clone size: -
D gene: -
CDR3 protein: CSARRSESSYNEQFF
CDR3 DNA: TGCAGTGCCCGGCGGTCTGAGAGCTCCTACAATGAGCAGTTCTTC

V gene: TRBV20-1
J gene: TRBJ2-5
clone size: many
D gene: -
CDR3 protein: CSGGADPHQETQYF
CDR3 DNA: TGCAGTGGGGGGGCTGACCCCCATCAAGAGACCCAGTACTTC

V gene: TRBV7-9
J gene: TRBJ1-5
clone size: many
D gene: -
CDR3 protein: CASSSEGPNQPQHF
CDR3 DNA: TGTGCCAGCAGCTCGGAGGGACCCAATCAGCCCCAGCATTTT

V gene: TRBV29-1
J gene: TRBJ2-5
clone size: few
D gene: -
CDR3 protein: CSVVKDTRGETQYF
CDR3 DNA: TGCAGCGTTGTAAAGGACACCCGAGGGGAGACCCAGTACTTC

V gene: TRBV3-1
J gene: TRBJ1-2
clone size: many
D gene: -
CDR3 protein: CASTPSTLGGGYTF
CDR3 DNA: TGTGCCAGCACGCCCAGTACACTCGGGGGTGGCTACACCTTC

V gene: TRBV29-1
J gene: TRBJ2-1
clone size: few
D gene: -
CDR3 protein: CSVGLYVSINEQFF
CDR3 DNA: TGCAGCGTCGGGCTCTACGTATCCATCAATGAGCAGTTCTTC

V gene: TRBV20-1
J gene: TRBJ2-7
clone size: few
D gene: TRBD1
CDR3 protein: CSAKDRGSIYEQYF
CDR3 DNA: TGCAGTGCCAAGGACAGGGGAAGTATCTACGAGCAGTACTTC

V gene: TRBV20-1
J gene: TRBJ2-3
clone size: many
D gene: -
CDR3 protein: CSGGGDTDTQYF
CDR3 DNA: TGCAGTGGGGGCGGGGACACAGATACGCAGTATTTT

V gene: TRBV10-3
J gene: TRBJ2-5
clone size: -
D gene: -
CDR3 protein: CAISESQGETQYF
CDR3 DNA: TGTGCCATCAGTGAGTCACAGGGCGAGACCCAGTACTTC

V gene: TRBV28
J gene: TRBJ2-5
clone size: many
D gene: -
CDR3 protein: CASSLKGGRPGETQYF
CDR3 DNA: TGTGCCAGCAGCCTTAAGGGGGGCAGGCCGGGGGAGACCCAGTACTTC

V gene: TRBV6-1
J gene: TRBJ2-7
clone size: -
D gene: -
CDR3 protein: CASRGRGVPYEQYF
CDR3 DNA: TGTGCCAGCAGGGGCAGGGGGGTCCCCTACGAGCAGTACTTC

V gene: TRBV10-2
J gene: TRBJ2-5
clone size: -
D gene: -
CDR3 protein: CATALARETQYF
CDR3 DNA: TGCGCCACCGCGTTAGCTAGAGAGACCCAGTACTTC

V gene: TRBV12-3/TRBV12-4
J gene: TRBJ1-5
clone size: -
D gene: -
CDR3 protein: CASRGQGRNQPQHF
CDR3 DNA: TGTGCCAGCAGGGGGCAAGGCCGCAATCAGCCCCAGCATTTT

V gene: TRBV6-1
J gene: TRBJ1-5
clone size: once
D gene: -
CDR3 protein: CASSDVWGVQPQHF
CDR3 DNA: TGTGCCAGCAGTGATGTTTGGGGAGTCCAGCCCCAGCATTTT

V gene: TRBV20-1
J gene: TRBJ1-3
clone size: -
D gene: TRBD1
CDR3 protein: CSGDRGLGGNTIYF
CDR3 DNA: TGCAGTGGTGACAGGGGACTTGGGGGAAACACCATATATTTT

V gene: TRBV5-1
J gene: TRBJ2-2
clone size: -
D gene: TRBD2
CDR3 protein: CASSSAPPSSGGTGELFF
CDR3 DNA: TGCGCCAGCAGCTCCGCCCCCCCCTCTAGCGGGGGCACCGGGGAGCTGTTTTTT

V gene: TRBV29-1
J gene: TRBJ1-1
clone size: few
D gene: -
CDR3 protein: CSVKYGTGQAFF
CDR3 DNA: TGCAGCGTTAAGTATGGGACGGGACAAGCTTTCTTT

V gene: TRBV20-1
J gene: TRBJ2-5
clone size: once
D gene: TRBD2
CDR3 protein: CSAPITGRVETQYF
CDR3 DNA: TGCAGTGCTCCGATTACCGGGAGGGTAGAGACCCAGTACTTC

V gene: TRBV3-1
J gene: TRBJ1-5
clone size: -
D gene: TRBD1
CDR3 protein: CASSQDWGQGQPQHF
CDR3 DNA: TGTGCCAGCAGCCAAGATTGGGGACAGGGTCAGCCCCAGCATTTT

V gene: TRBV12-3/TRBV12-4
J gene: TRBJ2-3
clone size: many
D gene: -
CDR3 protein: CASRWTLTDTQYF
CDR3 DNA: TGTGCCAGCAGGTGGACACTCACAGATACGCAGTATTTT

V gene: TRBV20-1
J gene: TRBJ2-3
clone size: -
D gene: -
CDR3 protein: CSATRDTQYF
CDR3 DNA: TGCAGTGCTACCAGGGATACGCAGTATTTT